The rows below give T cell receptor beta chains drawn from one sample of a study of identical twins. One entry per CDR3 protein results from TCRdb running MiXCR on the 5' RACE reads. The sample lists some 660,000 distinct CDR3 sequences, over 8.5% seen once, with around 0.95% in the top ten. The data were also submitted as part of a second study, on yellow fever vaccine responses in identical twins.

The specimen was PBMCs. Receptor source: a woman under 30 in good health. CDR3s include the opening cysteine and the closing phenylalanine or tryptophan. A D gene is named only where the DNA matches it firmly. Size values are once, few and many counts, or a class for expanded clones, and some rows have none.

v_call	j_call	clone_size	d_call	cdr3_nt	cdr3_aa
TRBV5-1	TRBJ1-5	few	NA	TGCGCCAGCAGCTTGGAAGGTACTAATCAGCCCCAGCATTTT	CASSLEGTNQPQHF
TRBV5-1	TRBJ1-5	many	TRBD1	TGCGCCAGCAGCTCAAAGACAGGGCAGCCCCAGCATTTT	CASSSKTGQPQHF
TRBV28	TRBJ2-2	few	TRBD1	TGTGCCAGCAGTCACTTGACAGGGACGGGCACCGGGGAGCTGTTTTTT	CASSHLTGTGTGELFF
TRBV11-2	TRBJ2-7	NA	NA	TGTGCCAGCAGCCTTAGGACGGGATTTACCTATCCCGGAGGTTCGCCCTACGAGCAGTACTTC	CASSLRTGFTYPGGSPYEQYF
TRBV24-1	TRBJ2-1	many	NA	TGTGCCACCAGTGTTTTCAGGGGAATACCCTACAATGAGCAGTTCTTC	CATSVFRGIPYNEQFF
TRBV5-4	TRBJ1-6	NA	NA	TGTGCCAGCAGCTTGGGTTCGGTTCCACCCCTCCACTTT	CASSLGSVPPLHF
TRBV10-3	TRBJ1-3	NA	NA	TGTGCCATCAGTGACCCCCGGACAGACTCTGGAAACACCATATATTTT	CAISDPRTDSGNTIYF
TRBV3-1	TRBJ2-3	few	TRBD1	TGTGCCAGCAGCCATTGGGACAGGGAGCCCACAGATACGCAGTATTTT	CASSHWDREPTDTQYF
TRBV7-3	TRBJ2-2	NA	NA	TGTGCCAGCAGCTTAGTCCCGTGGGCCGGGGAGCTGTTTTTT	CASSLVPWAGELFF
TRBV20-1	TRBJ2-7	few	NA	TGCAGTGCTAGAGACGACATCTCCAACGAGCAGTACTTC	CSARDDISNEQYF
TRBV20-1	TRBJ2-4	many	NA	TGCAGTGCTAGAGACTCATTCGCCCAGGGGGAGGTTCCCAAAAACATTCAGTACTTC	CSARDSFAQGEVPKNIQYF
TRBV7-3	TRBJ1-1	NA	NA	TGTGCCAGCAGCCCCTCAGTGGGGATCGACACTGAAGCTTTCTTT	CASSPSVGIDTEAFF
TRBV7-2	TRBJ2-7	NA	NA	TGTGCCAGCAGCTTATCCCGCTCCTCTAGTGAGCAGTACTTC	CASSLSRSSSEQYF
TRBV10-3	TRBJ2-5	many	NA	TGTGCCATCAGCCCCGGCGGACTACAAGAGACCCAGTACTTC	CAISPGGLQETQYF
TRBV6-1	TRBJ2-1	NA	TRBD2	TGTGCCAGCAGTACCCTGGCTAGCGGGAGCAATGAGCAGTTCTTC	CASSTLASGSNEQFF
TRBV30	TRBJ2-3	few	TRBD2	TGTGCCTGGGTTCCGGCGGGGGTGGATACGCAGTATTTT	CAWVPAGVDTQYF
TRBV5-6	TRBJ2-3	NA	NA	TGTGCCAGCAGCATGGCAGGTGACTCCGCCACAGATACGCAGTATTTT	CASSMAGDSATDTQYF
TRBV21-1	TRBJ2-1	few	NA	TGTGCCAGCAGCACACCCGTCGGACTAGCGGGAGGGTCTAACTACAATGAGCAGTTCTTC	CASSTPVGLAGGSNYNEQFF
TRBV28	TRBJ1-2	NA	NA	TGTGCCAGCAGTTTTGGTAGGGGTCCCTATGGCTACACCTTC	CASSFGRGPYGYTF
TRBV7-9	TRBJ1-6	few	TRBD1	TGTGCCAGCAGGCACTCGACAGGGGGTTGGTCACCCCTCCACTTT	CASRHSTGGWSPLHF
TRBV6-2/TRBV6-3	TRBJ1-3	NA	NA	TGTGCCAGCGGACGAAGAACGGGGAACGGAAACACCATATATTTT	CASGRRTGNGNTIYF
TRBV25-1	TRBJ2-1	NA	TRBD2	TGTGCCAGCAGAGGAGGACTAGCGGGGGATACGTTCTTC	CASRGGLAGDTFF
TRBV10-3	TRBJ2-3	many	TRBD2	TGTGCCATCAGTAAGGGGGGACTAGCGGGCGCTTGGACAGATACGCAGTATTTT	CAISKGGLAGAWTDTQYF
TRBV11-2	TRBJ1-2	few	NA	TGTGCCAGCAGCTTAGAAGGGAGGAGCTATGGCTACACCTTC	CASSLEGRSYGYTF
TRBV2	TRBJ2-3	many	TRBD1	TGTGCCAGCAAAAGGGACAGGGGGTCTGATACGCAGTATTTT	CASKRDRGSDTQYF
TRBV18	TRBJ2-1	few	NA	TGTGCCAGCTCCCTTGACAGATCCCCCTACAATGAGCAGTTCTTC	CASSLDRSPYNEQFF
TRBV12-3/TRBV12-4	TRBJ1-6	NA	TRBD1	TGTGCCAGCAGTTTCTTTATCGGCAGGGGGAATTCACCCCTCCACTTT	CASSFFIGRGNSPLHF
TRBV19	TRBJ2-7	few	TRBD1	TGTGCCAGTAGTATAGCAGGGGGCGACTACGAGCAGTACTTC	CASSIAGGDYEQYF